These T cell receptor beta chains were read from a single sample in a study of T cell repertoires in cytomegalovirus infection. TCRdb ran MiXCR on the reads and lists one entry per CDR3 protein. The sample records about 200,000 distinct CDR3 sequences, roughly 9.8% being singletons. Specimen: PBMCs. The source of these receptors is a human donor in good health (CMV status not recorded). Some clones in this sample may be carry-over from other donors' samples. The CDR3 runs from the conserved cysteine through the conserved F or W. A D gene is named only where the DNA matches it firmly. Part of the rows lack a size; the others show once, few, many or a class for expanded clones.

CDR3aa	CDR3nt	d_gene	v_gene	j_gene	abundance	len
CSVEMALSSYNEQFF	TGCAGCGTTGAAATGGCCCTGAGCTCCTACAATGAGCAGTTCTTC	NA	TRBV29-1	TRBJ2-1	NA	15
CASSYRGDNSPLHF	TGTGCCAGCAGCTACCGAGGGGACAATTCACCCCTCCACTTT	NA	TRBV7-2	TRBJ1-6	many	14
CASSVGLANTGELFF	TGTGCCAGCAGCGTAGGACTCGCGAACACCGGGGAGCTGTTTTTT	NA	TRBV9	TRBJ2-2	NA	15
CASSSPGQGASDTQYF	TGTGCCAGCAGCTCCCCGGGACAGGGGGCCTCAGATACGCAGTATTTT	TRBD1	TRBV7-2	TRBJ2-3	many	16
CASSPRTGYQPQHF	TGTGCCAGCAGTCCCCGGACAGGGTATCAGCCCCAGCATTTT	TRBD1	TRBV28	TRBJ1-5	many	14
CASSFIEGYTF	TGTGCCAGCAGTTTTATAGAAGGCTACACCTTC	NA	TRBV28	TRBJ1-2	many	11
CMHTDTQYF	TGCATGCACACAGATACGCAGTATTTT	NA	TRBV29-1	TRBJ2-3	NA	9
CASSLVGQGRTGELFF	TGTGCCAGCAGTTTAGTAGGACAGGGGCGCACCGGGGAGCTGTTTTTT	TRBD1	TRBV28	TRBJ2-2	many	16
CASAQGGPYGYTF	TGTGCCAGTGCGCAGGGAGGTCCCTATGGCTACACCTTC	NA	TRBV12-3/TRBV12-4	TRBJ1-2	many	13
CSATGGGAEYEKLFF	TGCAGTGCCACAGGAGGGGGGGCGGAATACGAAAAACTGTTTTTT	NA	TRBV20-1	TRBJ1-4	NA	15
CASRRQGASRANEQYF	TGTGCCAGCAGGCGGCAGGGGGCTTCTCGAGCGAACGAGCAGTACTTC	TRBD1	TRBV6-2/TRBV6-3	TRBJ2-7	many	16
CASSLGTGPLGEQFF	TGCGCCAGCAGCCTAGGGACAGGTCCCCTAGGTGAGCAGTTCTTC	TRBD1	TRBV4-3	TRBJ2-1	few	15
CASSSKTGTIVRNTEAFF	TGTGCCAGCAGCTCGAAGACAGGGACTATCGTCAGGAACACTGAAGCTTTCTTT	TRBD1	TRBV5-4	TRBJ1-1	few	18
CASSPAFGTNYNEQFF	TGCGCCAGCAGCCCCGCTTTTGGGACAAACTACAATGAGCAGTTCTTC	NA	TRBV4-3	TRBJ2-1	NA	16
CASSFSRYQPQHF	TGTGCCAGCAGTTTCAGTAGGTACCAGCCCCAGCATTTT	NA	TRBV12-3/TRBV12-4	TRBJ1-5	many	13
CASSSGGARETEAFF	TGTGCCAGCAGCTCAGGGGGGGCGAGGGAGACTGAAGCTTTCTTT	TRBD1	TRBV5-4	TRBJ1-1	NA	15
CAISERQETQYF	TGTGCCATCAGTGAAAGGCAAGAGACCCAGTACTTC	NA	TRBV10-3	TRBJ2-5	many	12
CASSQNRNTGELFF	TGTGCCAGCAGTCAGAACAGGAACACCGGGGAGCTGTTTTTT	NA	TRBV7-2	TRBJ2-2	many	14
CASGTNRGHTEAFF	TGTGCCAGCGGGACAAATAGGGGACACACTGAAGCTTTCTTT	NA	TRBV2	TRBJ1-1	few	14
CASTTNQGASEAFF	TGCGCCAGCACCACAAATCAGGGGGCATCTGAAGCTTTCTTT	TRBD1	TRBV4-3	TRBJ1-1	NA	14
CASSYIRNIQYF	TGTGCCAGCAGTTACATACGGAACATTCAGTACTTC	NA	TRBV25-1	TRBJ2-4	NA	12
CASSLARGANVLTF	TGTGCCAGCAGCTTAGCGCGGGGGGCCAACGTCCTGACTTTC	NA	TRBV7-8	TRBJ2-6	many	14
CASSLGAGVIDTQYF	TGTGCCAGCAGCTTGGGAGCGGGAGTGATAGATACGCAGTATTTT	TRBD2	TRBV5-6	TRBJ2-3	NA	15
CASSARPGTSGRWYEQYF	TGTGCCAGCAGCGCACGTCCCGGGACTAGCGGGAGGTGGTACGAGCAGTACTTC	TRBD2	TRBV7-2	TRBJ2-7	many	18
CASTPLIAANYGYTF	TGTGCCAGTACCCCACTTATTGCAGCTAACTATGGCTACACCTTC	NA	TRBV19	TRBJ1-2	many	15
CASSHLIGRGGQDTQYF	TGCGCCAGCAGTCACCTAATCGGGCGGGGGGGCCAAGATACGCAGTATTTT	TRBD2	TRBV4-3	TRBJ2-3	NA	17
CASSSRSAGNEQFF	TGTGCCAGCAGCTCAAGGTCGGCAGGGAATGAGCAGTTCTTC	NA	TRBV7-6	TRBJ2-1	many	14
CASSSGTGYEQYF	TGTGCCAGCTCTTCCGGGACTGGCTACGAGCAGTACTTC	NA	TRBV6-1	TRBJ2-7	many	13
CASSHDDRNTEAFF	TGTGCCAGCAGTCACGACGACAGAAACACTGAAGCTTTCTTT	NA	TRBV7-9	TRBJ1-1	few	14
CAWSPGLEPQHF	TGTGCCTGGAGTCCTGGCTTGGAGCCCCAGCATTTT	NA	TRBV30	TRBJ1-5	few	12
CASSILAGYEQYF	TGTGCCAGCAGTATACTAGCGGGCTACGAGCAGTACTTC	TRBD2	TRBV7-9	TRBJ2-7	many	13
CASSFVRYGYTF	TGTGCCAGCAGTTTTGTTAGGTATGGCTACACCTTC	NA	TRBV12-3/TRBV12-4	TRBJ1-2	many	12
CAISESAGRSGQPQHF	TGTGCCATCAGTGAGTCGGCGGGCCGGTCGGGACAGCCCCAGCATTTT	NA	TRBV10-3	TRBJ1-5	few	16
CASSLSGTEAFF	TGTGCCAGCAGCTTGAGTGGCACTGAAGCTTTCTTT	NA	TRBV5-5	TRBJ1-1	many	12
CASSTFTSSQRYPHSGANVLTF	TGTGCCAGCAGTACCTTTACCTCGAGCCAGCGCTACCCCCACTCTGGGGCCAACGTCCTGACTTTC	NA	TRBV4-2	TRBJ2-6	few	22
CASSSRQGTSETQYF	TGTGCCAGCAGTTCCCGACAGGGGACCTCAGAGACCCAGTACTTC	TRBD1	TRBV28	TRBJ2-5	NA	15
CSARRSNEQFF	TGCAGCGCTCGTCGAAGCAATGAGCAGTTCTTC	NA	TRBV29-1	TRBJ2-1	NA	11
CASILGGTPRIYSNQPQHF	TGTGCCAGCATCCTCGGTGGGACACCCCGCATTTATAGCAATCAGCCCCAGCATTTT	NA	TRBV28	TRBJ1-5	many	19
CASSLDRHNEQFF	TGTGCCAGCAGCTTAGATCGGCACAATGAGCAGTTCTTC	NA	TRBV11-2	TRBJ2-1	many	13
CSAREGPGEPQHF	TGCAGTGCTAGAGAGGGGCCGGGGGAGCCCCAGCATTTT	NA	TRBV20-1	TRBJ1-5	few	13
CSARPPTATGDGAAFF	TGCAGTGCTAGACCACCGACTGCGACAGGGGACGGAGCAGCTTTCTTT	TRBD1	TRBV20-1	TRBJ1-1	NA	16
CASSPQGYEQYF	TGTGCCAGCAGCCCGCAGGGATACGAGCAGTACTTC	NA	TRBV11-2	TRBJ2-7	many	12
CASSLEGGAGPLHF	TGTGCCAGCAGCTTAGAAGGGGGCGCAGGACCCCTCCACTTT	TRBD1	TRBV7-6	TRBJ1-6	many	14
CASSLGGAYGYTF	TGTGCCAGCAGTTTAGGGGGGGCCTATGGCTACACCTTC	NA	TRBV28	TRBJ1-2	many	13
CASSQNSDGELFF	TGTGCCAGCAGCCAGAACAGCGACGGGGAGCTGTTTTTT	NA	TRBV7-3	TRBJ2-2	many	13
CASSFALGRTYEQYF	TGTGCCAGCAGTTTTGCGCTAGGACGAACCTACGAGCAGTACTTC	NA	TRBV28	TRBJ2-7	NA	15
CASRHVSSYNSPLHF	TGTGCCAGCAGACACGTGAGCTCCTATAATTCACCCCTCCACTTT	NA	TRBV2	TRBJ1-6	many	15
CASSQARPSGGGNTISF	TGTGCCAGTAGCCAAGCCAGGCCGTCCGGGGGTGGAAACACCATATCTTTT	NA	TRBV4-2	TRBJ1-3	NA	17
CATSESAGLADNEQFF	TGTGCCACCAGTGAATCGGCCGGACTAGCGGACAATGAGCAGTTCTTC	TRBD2	TRBV24-1	TRBJ2-1	NA	16